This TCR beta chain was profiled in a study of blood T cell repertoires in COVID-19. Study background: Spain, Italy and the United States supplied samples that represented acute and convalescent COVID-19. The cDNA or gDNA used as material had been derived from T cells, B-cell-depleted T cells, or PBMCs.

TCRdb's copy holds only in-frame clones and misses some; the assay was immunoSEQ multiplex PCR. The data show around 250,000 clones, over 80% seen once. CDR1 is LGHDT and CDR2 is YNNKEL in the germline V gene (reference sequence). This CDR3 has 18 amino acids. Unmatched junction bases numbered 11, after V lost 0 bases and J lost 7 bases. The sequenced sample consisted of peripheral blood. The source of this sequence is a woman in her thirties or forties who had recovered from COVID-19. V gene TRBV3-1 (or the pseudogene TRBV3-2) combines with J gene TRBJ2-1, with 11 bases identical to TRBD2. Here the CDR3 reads CASSQDRVSGGADNEQFF. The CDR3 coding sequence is TGTGCCAGCAGCCAAGATCGGGTTAGCGGGGGGGCGGATAATGAGCAGTTCTTC.